A selection of T cell receptor beta chains follows, all from one sample in a study of T-cell reconstitution after alpha-beta-depleted transplantation in children. TCRdb re-called the PCR reads through MiXCR, storing one row per CDR3 protein. The data contain about 110,000 distinct CDR3 sequences, 5% to 8% of them singletons. This sample comprised PBMCs, mostly from graft donor cells, obtained 360 days after TCRalphabeta/CD19-depleted stem cell transplant. All receptors derive from a male patient between 2 and 10 years old who had a stem cell transplant for acute lymphoblastic leukemia, so the T cells may come from the graft donor. CDR3s include the opening cysteine and the closing phenylalanine or tryptophan. The D gene is left open where the match is weak. Rows give clone size only sometimes, using once, few, many, or a class for an expanded clone.

>TRBV20-1|many|TRBD2|TRBJ2-1
CSARELAGLNEQFF
TGCAGTGCTAGAGAACTAGCGGGACTCAATGAGCAGTTCTTC
>TRBV7-8|many|NA|TRBJ2-5
CASSLEFGETQYF
TGTGCCAGCAGCCTAGAGTTTGGGGAGACCCAGTACTTC
>TRBV4-3|few|NA|TRBJ2-3
CASSQDRRVPDTQYF
TGCGCCAGCAGCCAAGATCGGAGAGTCCCAGATACGCAGTATTTT
>TRBV2|many|NA|TRBJ2-7
CASSVGEQYF
TGTGCCAGCAGTGTGGGCGAGCAGTACTTC
>TRBV20-1|few|TRBD2|TRBJ2-1
CSALPGTINEQFF
TGCAGTGCTTTACCCGGGACTATCAATGAGCAGTTCTTC
>TRBV27|few|NA|TRBJ1-3
CASSLSSGSGNTIYF
TGTGCCAGCAGTTTATCTTCTGGCTCTGGAAACACCATATATTTT
>TRBV6-2/TRBV6-3|once|NA|TRBJ2-7
CASSYFRDTKILTYEQYF
TGTGCCAGCAGTTACTTCCGGGACACGAAGATTTTAACCTACGAGCAGTACTTC
>TRBV27|NA|NA|TRBJ1-2
CASSLAGGAHGYTF
TGTGCCAGCAGTTTAGCTGGGGGCGCCCATGGCTACACCTTC
>TRBV5-1|many|NA|TRBJ1-5
CASSPWEAGQPQHF
TGCGCCAGCAGCCCCTGGGAGGCCGGTCAGCCCCAGCATTTT
>TRBV9|few|NA|TRBJ2-3
CASSVGLGGVTDTQYF
TGTGCCAGCAGCGTAGGGTTAGGGGGAGTGACAGATACGCAGTATTTT
>TRBV12-3/TRBV12-4|many|NA|TRBJ1-4
CASQGRDTNEKLFF
TGTGCCAGCCAAGGAAGGGATACTAATGAAAAACTGTTTTTT
>TRBV6-2/TRBV6-3|few|TRBD2|TRBJ2-1
CASCTSGGASEQFF
TGTGCCAGCTGTACTAGCGGGGGGGCCAGTGAGCAGTTCTTC
>TRBV29-1|many|TRBD1|TRBJ2-7
CSVGQEYEQYF
TGCAGCGTGGGACAGGAATACGAGCAGTACTTC
>TRBV7-9|many|NA|TRBJ1-1
CASSRVNTEAFF
TGTGCCAGCAGCCGTGTGAACACTGAAGCTTTCTTT
>TRBV5-1|many|NA|TRBJ2-7
CASSWGSGNHEQYF
TGCGCCAGCAGCTGGGGGTCGGGGAACCACGAGCAGTACTTC
>TRBV6-2/TRBV6-3|many|TRBD1|TRBJ2-2
CASSPKPPDRVIGELFF
TGTGCCAGCAGCCCGAAACCACCAGACAGGGTGATCGGGGAGCTGTTTTTT
>TRBV7-9|many|NA|TRBJ2-5
CASSPPGHLQETQYF
TGTGCCAGCAGCCCCCCGGGGCATCTCCAAGAGACCCAGTACTTC
>TRBV4-2|many|TRBD1|TRBJ2-7
CASSETGTGVYEQYF
TGTGCCAGCAGCGAAACCGGGACAGGGGTTTACGAGCAGTACTTC
>TRBV4-3|many|TRBD1|TRBJ1-4
CASSQTGVLDEKLFF
TGCGCCAGCAGCCAGACAGGGGTATTGGATGAAAAACTGTTTTTT
>TRBV20-1|many|TRBD1|TRBJ2-5
CSARDPRGRLETQYF
TGCAGTGCTAGAGATCCGAGGGGGCGGTTAGAGACCCAGTACTTC
>TRBV5-1|many|NA|TRBJ2-5
CASSRGAVSETQYF
TGCGCCAGCAGCCGGGGGGCAGTATCGGAGACCCAGTACTTC